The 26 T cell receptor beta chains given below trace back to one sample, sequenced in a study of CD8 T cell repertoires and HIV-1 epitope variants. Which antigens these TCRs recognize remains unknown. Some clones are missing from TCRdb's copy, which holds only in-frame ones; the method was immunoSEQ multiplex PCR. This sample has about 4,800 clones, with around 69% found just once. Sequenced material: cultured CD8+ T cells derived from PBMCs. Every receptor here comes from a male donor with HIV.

The CDR3 here is CASSLRGENEKLFF. The CDR3 DNA reads TGTGCCAGCAGCCTCAGGGGGGAAAATGAAAAACTGTTTTTT. V and J are TRBV7-9 and TRBJ1-4; TRBD1 agrees at 7 bases. CDR1 and CDR2 (germline): SEHNR, FQNEAQ (reference sequence). This CDR3 contains 14 residues. V dropped 5 bases and J dropped 5; count of bases not matched to a gene: 5.

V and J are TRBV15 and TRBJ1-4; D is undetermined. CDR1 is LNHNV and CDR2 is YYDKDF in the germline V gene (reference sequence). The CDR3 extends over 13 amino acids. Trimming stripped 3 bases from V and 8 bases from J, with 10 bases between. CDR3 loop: CATSSPVFEKLFF. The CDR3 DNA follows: TGTGCCACCAGCAGTCCCGTTTTCGAAAAACTGTTTTTT. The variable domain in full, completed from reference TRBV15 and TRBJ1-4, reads DAMVIQNPRYQVTQFGKPVTLSCSQTLNHNVMYWYQQKSSQAPKLLFHYYDKDFNNEADTPDNFQSRRPNTSFCFLDIRSPGLGDTAMYLCATSSPVFEKLFFGSGTQLSVL.

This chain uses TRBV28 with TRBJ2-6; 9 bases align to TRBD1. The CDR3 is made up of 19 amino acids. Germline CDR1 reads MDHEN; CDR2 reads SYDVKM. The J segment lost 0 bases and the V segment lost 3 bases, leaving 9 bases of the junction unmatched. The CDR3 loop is CASSFPPTGGRSGANVLTF. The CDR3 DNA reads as TGTGCCAGCAGTTTCCCGCCGACAGGGGGTCGCTCTGGGGCCAACGTCCTGACTTTC.

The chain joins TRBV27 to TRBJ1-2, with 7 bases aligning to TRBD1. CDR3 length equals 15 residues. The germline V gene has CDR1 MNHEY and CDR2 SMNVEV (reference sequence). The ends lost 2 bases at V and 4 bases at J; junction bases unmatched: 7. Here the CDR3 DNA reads TGTGCCAGCAGTTTAGGGACCGGGACAGCCTATGGCTACACCTTC. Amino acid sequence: CASSLGTGTAYGYTF.

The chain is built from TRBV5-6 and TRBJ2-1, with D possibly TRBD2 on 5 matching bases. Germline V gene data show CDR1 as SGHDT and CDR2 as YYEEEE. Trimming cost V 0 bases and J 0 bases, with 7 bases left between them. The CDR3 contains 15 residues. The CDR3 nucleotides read TGTGCCAGCAGCTTGGGTGGGAGCTCCTACAATGAGCAGTTCTTC. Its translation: CASSLGGSSYNEQFF. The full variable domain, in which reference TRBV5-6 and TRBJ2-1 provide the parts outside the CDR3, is DAGVTQSPTHLIKTRGQQVTLRCSPKSGHDTVSWYQQALGQGPQFIFQYYEEEERQRGNFPDRFSGHQFPNYSSELNVNALLLGDSALYLCASSLGGSSYNEQFFGPGTRLTVL.

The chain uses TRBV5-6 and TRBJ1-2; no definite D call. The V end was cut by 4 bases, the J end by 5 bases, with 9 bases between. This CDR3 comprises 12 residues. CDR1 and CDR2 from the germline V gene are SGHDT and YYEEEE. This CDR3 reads CASSAGTYGYTF. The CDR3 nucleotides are TGTGCCAGCAGCGCGGGTACTTATGGCTACACCTTC.

CDR3 region: CASSIGGGRETQYF. DNA for the CDR3: TGTGCCAGTAGTATAGGTGGGGGTAGAGAGACCCAGTACTTC. The V and J genes are TRBV19 and TRBJ2-5, with D possibly called TRBD1 or TRBD2 (5 bases each). Looked up from germline, CDR1 is LNHDA and CDR2 is SQIVND (reference sequence). The CDR3 sequence is 14 residues long. Trimming stripped 1 base from V and 4 bases from J, with 10 bases between.

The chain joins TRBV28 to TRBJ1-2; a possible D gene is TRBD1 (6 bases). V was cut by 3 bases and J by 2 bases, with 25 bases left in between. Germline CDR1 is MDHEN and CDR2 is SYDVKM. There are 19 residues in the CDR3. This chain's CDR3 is CASSFSKVVADRENYGYTF. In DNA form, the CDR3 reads TGTGCCAGCAGTTTTTCTAAGGTGGTAGCGGACAGAGAGAACTATGGCTACACCTTC.

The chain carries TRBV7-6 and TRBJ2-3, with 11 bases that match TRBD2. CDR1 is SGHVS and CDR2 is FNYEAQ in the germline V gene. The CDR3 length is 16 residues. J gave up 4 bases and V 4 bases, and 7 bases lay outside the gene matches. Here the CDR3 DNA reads TGTGCCAGCAGCTCCCAACTAGCGGGGGTCTCAGATACGCAGTATTTT. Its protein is CASSSQLAGVSDTQYF.

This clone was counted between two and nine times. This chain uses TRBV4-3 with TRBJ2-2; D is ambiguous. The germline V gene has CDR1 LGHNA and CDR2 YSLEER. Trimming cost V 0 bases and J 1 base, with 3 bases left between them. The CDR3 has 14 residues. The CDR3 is CASSQDGNTGELFF. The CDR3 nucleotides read TGCGCCAGCAGCCAAGATGGGAACACCGGGGAGCTGTTTTTT.

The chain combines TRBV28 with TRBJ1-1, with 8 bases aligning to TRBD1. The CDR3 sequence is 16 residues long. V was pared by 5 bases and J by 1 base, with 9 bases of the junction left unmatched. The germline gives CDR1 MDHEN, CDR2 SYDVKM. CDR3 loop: CASSTWGGTGNTEAFF. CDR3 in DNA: TGTGCCAGCAGTACATGGGGGGGGACAGGGAACACTGAAGCTTTCTTT.

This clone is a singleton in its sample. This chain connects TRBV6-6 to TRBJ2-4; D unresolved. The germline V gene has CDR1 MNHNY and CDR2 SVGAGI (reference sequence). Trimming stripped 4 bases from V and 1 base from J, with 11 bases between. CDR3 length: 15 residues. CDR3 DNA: TGTGCCAGCAGTTCCCCCGATAGGGCCAAAAACATTCAGTACTTC. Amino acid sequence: CASSSPDRAKNIQYF.

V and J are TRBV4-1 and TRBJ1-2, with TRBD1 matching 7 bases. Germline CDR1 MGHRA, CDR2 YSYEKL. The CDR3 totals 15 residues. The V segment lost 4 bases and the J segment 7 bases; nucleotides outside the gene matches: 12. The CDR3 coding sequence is TGCGCCAGCAGCCGTGCCCAGGGGGAAGCTGGTGGCTACACCTTC. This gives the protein CASSRAQGEAGGYTF.

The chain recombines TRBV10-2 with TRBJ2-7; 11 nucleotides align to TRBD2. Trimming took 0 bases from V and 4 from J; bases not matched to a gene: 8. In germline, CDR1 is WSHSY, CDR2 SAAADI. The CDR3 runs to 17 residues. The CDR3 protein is CASSESLAGAGVYEQYF. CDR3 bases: TGCGCCAGCAGTGAGTCACTAGCGGGAGCAGGGGTTTACGAGCAGTACTTC.

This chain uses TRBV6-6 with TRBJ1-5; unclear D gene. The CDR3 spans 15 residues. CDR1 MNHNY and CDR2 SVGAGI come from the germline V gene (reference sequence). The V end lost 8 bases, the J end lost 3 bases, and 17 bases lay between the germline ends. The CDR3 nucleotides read TGTGCCAGCCGTCCCGAGGGCCTGGTCAATCAGCCCCAGCATTTT. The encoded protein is CASRPEGLVNQPQHF.

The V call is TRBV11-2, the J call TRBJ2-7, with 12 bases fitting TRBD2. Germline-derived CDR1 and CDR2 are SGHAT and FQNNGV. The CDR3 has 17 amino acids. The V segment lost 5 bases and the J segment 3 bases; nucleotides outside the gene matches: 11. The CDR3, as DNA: TGTGCCAGCAGCCAAAGACTAGCGGGAGACACCTTCTACGAGCAGTACTTC. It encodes CASSQRLAGDTFYEQYF.

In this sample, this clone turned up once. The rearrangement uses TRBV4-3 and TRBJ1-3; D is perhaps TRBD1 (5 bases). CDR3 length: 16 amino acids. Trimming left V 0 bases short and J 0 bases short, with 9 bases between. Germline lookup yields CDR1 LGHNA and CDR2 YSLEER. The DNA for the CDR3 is TGCGCCAGCAGCCAAGAAGAGGGGCTCTCTGGAAACACCATATATTTT. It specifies CASSQEEGLSGNTIYF.

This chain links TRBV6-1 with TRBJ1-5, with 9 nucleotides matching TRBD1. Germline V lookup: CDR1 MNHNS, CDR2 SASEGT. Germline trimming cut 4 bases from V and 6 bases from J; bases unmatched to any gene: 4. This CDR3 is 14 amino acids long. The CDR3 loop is CASSGTGGSQPQHF. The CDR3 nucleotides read TGTGCCAGCAGTGGAACAGGGGGCAGTCAGCCCCAGCATTTT.

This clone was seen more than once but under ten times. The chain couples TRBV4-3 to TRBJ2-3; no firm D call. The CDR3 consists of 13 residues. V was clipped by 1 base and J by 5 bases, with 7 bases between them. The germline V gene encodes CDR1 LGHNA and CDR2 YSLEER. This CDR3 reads CASSQGRIDTQYF. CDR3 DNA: TGCGCCAGCAGCCAAGGTCGAATAGATACGCAGTATTTT.

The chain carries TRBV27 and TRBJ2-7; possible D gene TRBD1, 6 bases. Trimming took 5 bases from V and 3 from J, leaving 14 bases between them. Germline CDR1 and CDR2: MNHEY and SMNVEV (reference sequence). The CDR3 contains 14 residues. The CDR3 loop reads CASSQGPIGYEQYF. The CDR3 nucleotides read TGTGCCAGCAGTCAGGGGCCAATTGGCTACGAGCAGTACTTC.

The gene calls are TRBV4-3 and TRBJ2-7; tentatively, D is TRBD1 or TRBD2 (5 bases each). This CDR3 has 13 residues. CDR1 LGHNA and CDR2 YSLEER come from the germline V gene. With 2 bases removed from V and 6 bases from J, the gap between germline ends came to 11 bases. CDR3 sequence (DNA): TGCGCCAGCAGCCAATACCGGGGCGGCGAGCAGTACTTC. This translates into CASSQYRGGEQYF.

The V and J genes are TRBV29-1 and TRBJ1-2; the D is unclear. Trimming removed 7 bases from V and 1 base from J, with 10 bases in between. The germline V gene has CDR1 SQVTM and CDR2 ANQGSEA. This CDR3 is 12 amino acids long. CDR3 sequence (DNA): TGCAGCGCGAGTCAGTTTAACTATGGCTACACCTTC. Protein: CSASQFNYGYTF.

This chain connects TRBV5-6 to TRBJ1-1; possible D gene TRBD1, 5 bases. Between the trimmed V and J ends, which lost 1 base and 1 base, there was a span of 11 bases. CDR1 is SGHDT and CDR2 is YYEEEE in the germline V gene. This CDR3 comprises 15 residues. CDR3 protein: CASSLTPRENTEAFF. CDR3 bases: TGTGCCAGCAGCTTGACCCCCAGGGAGAACACTGAAGCTTTCTTT.

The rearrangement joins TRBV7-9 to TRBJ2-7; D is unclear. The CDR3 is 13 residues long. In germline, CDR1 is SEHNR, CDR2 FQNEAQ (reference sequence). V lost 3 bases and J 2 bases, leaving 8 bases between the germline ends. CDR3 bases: TGTGCCAGCAGCTTTTTGGACCCCTACGAGCAGTACTTC. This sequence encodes CASSFLDPYEQYF.

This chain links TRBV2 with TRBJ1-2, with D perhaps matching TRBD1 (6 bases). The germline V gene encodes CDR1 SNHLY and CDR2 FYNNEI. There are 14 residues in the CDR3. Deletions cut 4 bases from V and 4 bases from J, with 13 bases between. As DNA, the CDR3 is TGTGCCAGCAGTGCCTCGGGGGGGCCCTATGGCTACACCTTC. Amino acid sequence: CASSASGGPYGYTF. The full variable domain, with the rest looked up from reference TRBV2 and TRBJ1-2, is EPEVTQTPSHQVTQMGQEVILRCVPISNHLYFYWYRQILGQKVEFLVSFYNNEISEKSEIFDDQFSVERPDGSNFTLKIRSTKLEDSAMYFCASSASGGPYGYTFGSGTRLTVV.

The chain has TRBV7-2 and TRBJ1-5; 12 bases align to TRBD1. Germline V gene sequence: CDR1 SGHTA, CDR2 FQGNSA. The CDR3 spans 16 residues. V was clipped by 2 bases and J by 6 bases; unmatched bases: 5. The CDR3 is CASSLPGTGGVQPQHF. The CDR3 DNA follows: TGTGCCAGCAGCTTACCTGGGACAGGGGGCGTTCAGCCCCAGCATTTT.